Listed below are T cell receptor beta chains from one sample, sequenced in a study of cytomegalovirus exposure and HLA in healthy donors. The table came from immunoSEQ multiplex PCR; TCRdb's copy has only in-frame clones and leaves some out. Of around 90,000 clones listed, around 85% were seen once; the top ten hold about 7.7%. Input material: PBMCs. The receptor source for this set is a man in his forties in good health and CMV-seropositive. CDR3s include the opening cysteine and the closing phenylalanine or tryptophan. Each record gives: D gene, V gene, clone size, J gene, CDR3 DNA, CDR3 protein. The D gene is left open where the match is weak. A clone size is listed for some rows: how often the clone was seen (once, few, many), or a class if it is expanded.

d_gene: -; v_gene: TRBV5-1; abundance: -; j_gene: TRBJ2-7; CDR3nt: TGCGCCAGCAGCCCACTGACGAGCACGGGAGAGCAGTACTTC; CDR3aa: CASSPLTSTGEQYF
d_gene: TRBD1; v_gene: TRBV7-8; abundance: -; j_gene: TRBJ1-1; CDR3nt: TGTGCCAGCAGCTTAGATTGGGGGACAGTCGCCGAAGCTTTCTTT; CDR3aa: CASSLDWGTVAEAFF
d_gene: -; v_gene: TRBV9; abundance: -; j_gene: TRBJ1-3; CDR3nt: TGTGCCAGCAGCGTAGGGGACATATACTCTGGAAACACCATATATTTT; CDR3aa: CASSVGDIYSGNTIYF
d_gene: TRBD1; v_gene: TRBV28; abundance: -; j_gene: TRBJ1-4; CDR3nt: TGTGCCAGCAGTCCTCCGGGGACAGGGGCGGGAAAACTGTTTTTT; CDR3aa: CASSPPGTGAGKLFF
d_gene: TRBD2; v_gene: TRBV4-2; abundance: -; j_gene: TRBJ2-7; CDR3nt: TGTGCCAGCAGCCAAGACGGGACTAGCGGGAGGGGCGACGAGCAGTACTTC; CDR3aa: CASSQDGTSGRGDEQYF
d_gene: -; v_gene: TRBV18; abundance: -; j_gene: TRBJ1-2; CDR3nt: TGTGCCACCCACGACGTGGAGATCTATGGCTACACCTTC; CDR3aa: CATHDVEIYGYTF
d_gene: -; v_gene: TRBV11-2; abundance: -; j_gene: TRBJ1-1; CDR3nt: TGTGCCAGCAGCTTAGAACCCTCCGCGCGTAAGGAAGCTTTCTTT; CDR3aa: CASSLEPSARKEAFF
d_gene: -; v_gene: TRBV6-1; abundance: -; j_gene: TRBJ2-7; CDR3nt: TGTGCCAGCAGAACTACAGGGTTCTTGTACGAGCAGTACTTC; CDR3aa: CASRTTGFLYEQYF
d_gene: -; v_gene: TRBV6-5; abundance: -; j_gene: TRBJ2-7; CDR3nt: TGTGCCAGCAGTTACAAAGACATCGGTTGGCAGTACTTC; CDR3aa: CASSYKDIGWQYF
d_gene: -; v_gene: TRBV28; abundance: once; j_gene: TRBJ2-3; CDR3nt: TGTGCCAGTAAAACTGGGGGGGCGGGCACAGATACGCAGTATTTT; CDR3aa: CASKTGGAGTDTQYF
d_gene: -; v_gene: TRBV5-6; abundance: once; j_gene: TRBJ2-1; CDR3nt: TGTGCCAGCAGCCGGGGGGCAGGGAATGAGCAGTTCTTC; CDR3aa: CASSRGAGNEQFF
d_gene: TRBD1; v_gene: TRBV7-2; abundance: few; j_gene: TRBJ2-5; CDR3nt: TGTGCCAGCAGCTATGACAGGATACAGGGGGTGAACCAAGAGACCCAGTACTTC; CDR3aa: CASSYDRIQGVNQETQYF
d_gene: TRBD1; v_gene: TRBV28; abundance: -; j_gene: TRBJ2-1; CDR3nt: TGTGCCGGCACCGAAGACAGGGGCTACAATGAGCAGTTCTTC; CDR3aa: CAGTEDRGYNEQFF
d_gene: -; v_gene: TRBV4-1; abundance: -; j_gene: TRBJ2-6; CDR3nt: TGCGCCAGCAGCCCAAGCGAGGGGACATCTGGGGCCAACGTCCTGACTTTC; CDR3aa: CASSPSEGTSGANVLTF
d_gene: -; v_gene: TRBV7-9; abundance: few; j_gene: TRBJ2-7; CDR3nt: TGTGCCAGCAGCTCGACTGGTTACGAGCAGTACTTC; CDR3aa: CASSSTGYEQYF
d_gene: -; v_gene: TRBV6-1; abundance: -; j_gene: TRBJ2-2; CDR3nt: TGTGCCAGCAGGGACTCGAACACCGGGGAGCTGTTTTTT; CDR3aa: CASRDSNTGELFF
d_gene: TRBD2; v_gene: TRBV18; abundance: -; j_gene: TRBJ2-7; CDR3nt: TGTGCCAGCTCCCGGGGAGGGGCGGGACCCTACGAGCAGTACTTC; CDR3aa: CASSRGGAGPYEQYF
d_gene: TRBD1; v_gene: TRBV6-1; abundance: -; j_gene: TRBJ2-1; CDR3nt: TGTGCCAGCAGTGAAGCGCACAGGGGACCCTACAATGAGCAGTTCTTC; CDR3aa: CASSEAHRGPYNEQFF
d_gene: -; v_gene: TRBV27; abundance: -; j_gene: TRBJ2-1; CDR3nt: TGTGCCAGCACCCCGGGTCAGCAAAATGAGCAGTTCTTC; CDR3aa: CASTPGQQNEQFF
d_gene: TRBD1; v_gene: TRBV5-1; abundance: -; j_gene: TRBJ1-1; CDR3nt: TGCGCCAGCAGCTTGGGGCCCGTGGGACAGAGCAAAAGTGAAGCTTTCTTT; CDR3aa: CASSLGPVGQSKSEAFF
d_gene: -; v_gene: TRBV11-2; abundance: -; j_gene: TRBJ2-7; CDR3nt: TGTGCCAGCAGCTTAGTAGCGGTAGCGGCGTCCTACGAGCAGTACTTC; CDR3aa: CASSLVAVAASYEQYF
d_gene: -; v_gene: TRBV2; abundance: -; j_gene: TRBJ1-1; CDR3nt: TGTGCCAGCAGTGACAGGGCCCCCACTGAAGCTTTCTTT; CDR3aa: CASSDRAPTEAFF
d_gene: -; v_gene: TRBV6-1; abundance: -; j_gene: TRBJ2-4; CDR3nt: TGTGCCAGCAGTGCCCGACAGATAGCCAAAAACATTCAGTACTTC; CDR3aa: CASSARQIAKNIQYF
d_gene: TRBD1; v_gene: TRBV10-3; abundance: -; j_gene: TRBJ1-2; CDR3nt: TGTGCCATCAGTGAGTCGACAGGGAATGGCTACACCTTC; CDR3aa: CAISESTGNGYTF
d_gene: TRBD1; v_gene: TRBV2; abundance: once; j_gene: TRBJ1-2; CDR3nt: TGTGCCAGTGGCAGGGGGAACTATGGCTACACCTTC; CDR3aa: CASGRGNYGYTF
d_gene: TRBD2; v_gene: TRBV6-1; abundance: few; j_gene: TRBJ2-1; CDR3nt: TGTGCCACCGTTGAGGGACTAGATAAATACAATGAGCAGTTCTTC; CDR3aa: CATVEGLDKYNEQFF
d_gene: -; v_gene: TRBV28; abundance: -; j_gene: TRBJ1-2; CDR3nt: TGTGCCAGCAGTTTCAAATATGGCTACACCTTC; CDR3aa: CASSFKYGYTF
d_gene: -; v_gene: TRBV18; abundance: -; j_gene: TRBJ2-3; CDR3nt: TGTGCCAGCTCACCACCCACAGGGTCCACAGATACGCAGTATTTT; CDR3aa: CASSPPTGSTDTQYF
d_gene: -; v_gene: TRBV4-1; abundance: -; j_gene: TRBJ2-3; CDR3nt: TGCGCCAGCAGCCAAGGGGTCGCGGCCACAGATACGCAGTATTTT; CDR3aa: CASSQGVAATDTQYF
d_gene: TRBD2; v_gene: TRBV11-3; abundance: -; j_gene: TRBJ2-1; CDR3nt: TGTGCCAGCAGCTCCGAGCGGGGGAGGTACAATGAGCAGTTCTTC; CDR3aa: CASSSERGRYNEQFF
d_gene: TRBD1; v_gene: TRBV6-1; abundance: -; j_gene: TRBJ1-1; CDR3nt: TGTGCCAGCAGGGAAGGTGGGACAGGGGGCACTGAAGCTTTCTTT; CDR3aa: CASREGGTGGTEAFF
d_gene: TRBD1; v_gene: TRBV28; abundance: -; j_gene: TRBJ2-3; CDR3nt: TGTGCCAGCAGTTTGGGAGTTGGGTGGCGGGACAGGGGGCAGTATTTT; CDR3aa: CASSLGVGWRDRGQYF
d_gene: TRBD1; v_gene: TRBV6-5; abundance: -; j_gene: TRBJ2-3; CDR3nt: TGTGCCAGCAGTTCCCTGGGGACAGGGAAAACAGATACGCAGTATTTT; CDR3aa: CASSSLGTGKTDTQYF
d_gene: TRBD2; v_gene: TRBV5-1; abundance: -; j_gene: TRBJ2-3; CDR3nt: TGCGCCAGCAGCTTGGGTCTAGCGGGGGGAGTAGATACGCAGTATTTT; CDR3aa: CASSLGLAGGVDTQYF
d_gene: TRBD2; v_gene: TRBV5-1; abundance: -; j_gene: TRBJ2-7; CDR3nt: TGCGCCAGCAGCTTCGGACTAGCGGGTCCCCCCTACGAGCAGTACTTC; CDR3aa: CASSFGLAGPPYEQYF
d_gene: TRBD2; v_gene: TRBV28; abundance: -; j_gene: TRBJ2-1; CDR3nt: TGTGCCAGCACCTCTAGCGGGAGGGCCAATGAGCAGTTCTTC; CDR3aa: CASTSSGRANEQFF
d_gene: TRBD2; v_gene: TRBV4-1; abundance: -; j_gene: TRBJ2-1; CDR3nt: TGCGCCAGCAGCCAAGATGCTAGCGGGCCGAGCTCCTACAATGAGCAGTTCTTC; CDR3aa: CASSQDASGPSSYNEQFF
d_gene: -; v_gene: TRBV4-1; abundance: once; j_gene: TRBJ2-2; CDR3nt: TGCGCCAGCAGCCCCATTGAGGGGGCGAACACCGGGGAGCTGTTTTTT; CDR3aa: CASSPIEGANTGELFF
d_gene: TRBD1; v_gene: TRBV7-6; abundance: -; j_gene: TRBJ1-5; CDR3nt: TGTGCCAGCAGCCCGGGACAGGGGTACGGACAGCCCCAGCATTTT; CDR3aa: CASSPGQGYGQPQHF
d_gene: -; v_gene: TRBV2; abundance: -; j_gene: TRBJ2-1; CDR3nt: TGTGCCAGCAGTGGAGGCCCCTCGGGTGAGCAGTTCTTC; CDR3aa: CASSGGPSGEQFF
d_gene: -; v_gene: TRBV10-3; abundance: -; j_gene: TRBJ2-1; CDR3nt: TGTGCCATCAGTGCGATTACTACGGGAAACTACAATGAGCAGTTCTTC; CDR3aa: CAISAITTGNYNEQFF
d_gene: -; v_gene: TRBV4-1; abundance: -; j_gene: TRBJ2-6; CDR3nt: TGCGCCAGCAGCCAAGACAGGGCCCAATTCTCTGGGGCCAACGTCCTGACTTTC; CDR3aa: CASSQDRAQFSGANVLTF